Each of the 14 T cell receptor beta chains below was sequenced from the same sample in a study of blood T cell repertoires in COVID-19. The repertoire was sequenced with immunoSEQ multiplex PCR; TCRdb's copy has only in-frame clones and lacks some. The sample has under 65,000 clones, approximately 86% seen once; the top ten hold 1% to 1.5%. Specimen: peripheral blood. These receptors all come from a man in his sixties with acute or convalescent COVID-19.

The chain links TRBV12-5 to TRBJ1-2; D is uncertain. There are 13 residues in the CDR3. The germline gives CDR1 LGHNT, CDR2 FRNRAP. Trimming removed 6 bases at V and 6 bases at J, with 14 bases between. As DNA, the CDR3 is TGTGCTAGTGGCACCCCCCTTTTAGATGGCTACACCTTC. Its translation: CASGTPLLDGYTF.

V gene TRBV9 combines with J gene TRBJ1-3, with D maybe TRBD1 (5 bases). V lost 4 bases to trimming and J lost 6 bases, with 14 bases between them. The germline CDR1 and CDR2 sequences are SGDLS and YYNGEE. This CDR3 contains 14 residues. This CDR3 is CASSPSTEVNTIYF. The CDR3 nucleotides are TGTGCCAGCAGCCCGTCGACAGAAGTAAACACCATATATTTT.

The V gene is TRBV21-1, the J gene TRBJ2-5; the table's D gene call, TRBD1, was not cross checked with the DNA. TRBV21-1 is described as a pseudogene. This CDR3 contains 17 residues. The CDR3 sequence: CASSKSFRDRRQETQYF. The CDR3 DNA reads as TGTGCCAGCAGCAAATCCTTCCGGGACAGAAGACAAGAGACCCAGTACTTC.

J is TRBJ2-1 and V is TRBV11-2; 7 bases agree with TRBD2. Germline CDR1 is SGHAT and CDR2 is FQNNGV. CDR3 length: 14 residues. The V and J ends lost 2 bases and 4 bases, in that order; junction bases with no gene match: 2. CDR3 in DNA: TGTGCCAGCAGCTTACTAGCGGTTTACAATGAGCAGTTCTTC. This translates into CASSLLAVYNEQFF.

The genes are TRBV4-2 and TRBJ1-4, with a possible D match to TRBD1 (5 bases). The CDR3 runs 14 residues. V dropped 0 bases and J dropped 3 bases, with 5 bases sitting between them. The germline V gene encodes CDR1 LGHNA and CDR2 YNFKEQ. CDR3 amino acids: CASSQDRANEKLFF. The CDR3, as DNA: TGTGCCAGCAGCCAAGACAGGGCTAATGAAAAACTGTTTTTT.

V gene TRBV2 combines with J gene TRBJ2-1; 8 positions agree with TRBD1. The germline V gene has CDR1 SNHLY and CDR2 FYNNEI. The V segment lost 7 bases and the J segment 4 bases; nucleotides outside the gene matches: 9. This CDR3 contains 15 residues. The chain's CDR3 is CASIEGGQAYNEQFF. DNA for the CDR3: TGTGCCAGCATCGAGGGGGGACAGGCGTACAATGAGCAGTTCTTC. The full variable domain, in which reference TRBV2 and TRBJ2-1 provide the parts outside the CDR3, is EPEVTQTPSHQVTQMGQEVILRCVPISNHLYFYWYRQILGQKVEFLVSFYNNEISEKSEIFDDQFSVERPDGSNFTLKIRSTKLEDSAMYFCASIEGGQAYNEQFFGPGTRLTVL.

The CDR3 sequence is CASSLGTSGREEQFF. The CDR3 nucleotides read TGTGCCAGCAGCCTCGGGACTAGCGGGAGGGAAGAGCAGTTCTTC. The gene calls are TRBV3-1 (or the pseudogene TRBV3-2) and TRBJ2-1, with 16 bases matching TRBD2. The CDR3 covers 15 residues. V was pared by 4 bases and J by 10 bases, with 4 bases of the junction left unmatched. From germline, CDR1 is LGHDT and CDR2 YNNKEL (reference sequence).

V usage is TRBV19 and J usage is TRBJ2-3; 8 positions agree with TRBD2. In germline, CDR1 is LNHDA, CDR2 SQIVND (reference sequence). The CDR3 is 17 residues long. The V segment lost 1 base and the J segment 6 bases; nucleotides outside the gene matches: 12. The CDR3 loop is CASSIGALAGRGDTQYF. As DNA, the CDR3 is TGTGCCAGTAGTATAGGGGCCTTAGCGGGGCGGGGCGATACGCAGTATTTT.

The V call is TRBV10-3, the J call TRBJ1-1, with TRBD1 matching 8 bases. The ends lost 0 bases at V and 11 bases at J; junction bases unmatched: 5. This CDR3 is 13 amino acids long. The V gene's germline CDR1 is ENHRY and CDR2 SYGVKD. In nucleotides, the CDR3 is TGTGCCATCAGTGAGTCGGGGGGACAGGCGGCTTTCTTT. The encoded protein is CAISESGGQAAFF.

This clone occurred once. This rearrangement joins TRBV2 to TRBJ2-7; 10 bases are a match to TRBD1. The J segment lost 2 bases and the V segment lost 5 bases, leaving 3 bases of the junction unmatched. The length of the CDR3 is 14 residues. Looked up from germline, CDR1 is SNHLY and CDR2 is FYNNEI. The DNA for the CDR3 is TGTGCCAGCAGTACAGACAGGGGGCCCTACGAGCAGTACTTC. Residues: CASSTDRGPYEQYF.

The chain uses TRBV2 and TRBJ2-1; 11 bases fit TRBD1. With 6 bases clipped from V and 9 bases from J, the junction kept 10 bases outside the gene matches. This CDR3 spans 15 amino acids. The V gene's germline CDR1 is SNHLY and CDR2 FYNNEI. CDR3 DNA: TGTGCCAGCAGGGAATACAAGGGACAGGGGGTTGAGCAGTTCTTC. Translated: CASREYKGQGVEQFF.

Written as DNA, the CDR3 is TGTGCCAGCAGCTTAGGAGACAGGGCAACTAATGAAAAACTGTTTTTT. This gives the protein CASSLGDRATNEKLFF. The V call is TRBV7-9, the J call TRBJ1-4, with 7 bases identical to TRBD1. CDR1 and CDR2 (germline): SEHNR, FQNEAQ (reference sequence). The CDR3 consists of 16 residues. With V trimmed by 1 base and J by 0 bases, 2 bases remained unmatched.

The chain carries TRBV28 and TRBJ1-1; D possibly corresponds to TRBD1 (6 bases). V was trimmed by 2 bases and J by 1 base, leaving 8 bases between them. The CDR3 runs 14 residues. In germline, CDR1 is MDHEN, CDR2 SYDVKM. This CDR3 reads CASSLPQGNTEAFF. Written as DNA, the CDR3 is TGTGCCAGCAGTTTACCACAGGGGAACACTGAAGCTTTCTTT.

The chain combines TRBV7-8 with TRBJ2-1, with 8 bases identical to TRBD1. This CDR3 region has 14 residues. The germline V gene encodes CDR1 SGHVS and CDR2 FQNEAQ. V gave up 3 bases and J gave up 8 bases; unmatched junction bases: 6. The DNA for the CDR3 is TGTGCCAGCAGCTTTCAGGGGGCCGTTGATGAGCAGTTCTTC. Protein: CASSFQGAVDEQFF.